Shown below are 23 T cell receptor beta chains from a single sample sequenced in a study of CD8+ T cells in alopecia areata. Extracted RNA was reverse transcribed into cDNA, the sequencing template. The table came from immunoSEQ multiplex PCR; TCRdb's copy has only in-frame clones and leaves some out. Altogether around 300,000 clones were found in the sample, and no singletons occur. Combined cutaneous lymph node cells underwent sorting by CD4, CD8alpha, NKG2D, NKG2ACE and additional markers. The sequencing input was CD4+ T cells sorted from a lymph node. Receptors were obtained from a C3H/HeJ mouse with alopecia areata. The strain's MHC type: H2-k.

This clone has at least ten counts. Gene names are the mouse ones. Read data end 3 residues before the CDR3 end; the end is taken from the germline J gene. Other DNA sequences from this sample encode an identical CDR3 as well. The chain recombines TRBV13-1 with TRBJ1-6, with a possible D match to TRBD1 (6 bases). TRBJ1-6 is an ORF, with its function uncertain. This CDR3 region has 14 residues. The germline gives CDR1 NSHNY, CDR2 SYGAGN. Trimming shortened V by 3 bases and J by 3 bases, and 7 bases separated the two germline ends. CDR3 sequence: CASSGTDYNSPLYF. The covered CDR3 bases are TGTGCCAGCAGTGGGACAGACTATAATTCGCCC.

Details on this clone: Each gene name is a mouse one. The DNA ends 4 residues before the CDR3 does, and the rest of the CDR3 is filled in from the germline J gene. This same CDR3 is encoded by further DNA sequences in the sample. The rearrangement links TRBV5 to TRBJ2-3, with D tentatively TRBD1 (5 bases). Germline lookup yields CDR1 LGHNA and CDR2 YNLKQL (reference sequence). Trimming pared 2 bases from V and 3 bases from J, leaving 6 bases between. CDR3 length: 13 amino acids. The DNA read from the CDR3 is TGTGCCAGCAGCCAAACAGGAGCAGAA. Its protein is CASSQTGAE. The whole CDR3 is CASSQTGAETLYF.

Note on this clone: The genes are named according to mouse. The CDR3 is cut off 4 residues early in the read; its end comes from the germline J gene. V usage is TRBV13-2 and J usage is TRBJ2-5, with a weak D call TRBD1 (6 bases). Germline CDR1 is NNHNN and CDR2 is SYGAGS (reference sequence). Deletions cut 0 bases from V and 3 bases from J, with 8 bases between. The CDR3 contains 14 residues. The sequenced CDR3 bases are TGTGCCAGCGGTGATGAGGGACAACAAGAC. It yields the protein CASGDEGQQD. The CDR3 as a whole reads CASGDEGQQDTQYF.

This clone was observed a few times. Mouse gene names and germline throughout. From the germline J gene comes the end of the CDR3, since the read stops 4 residues before it. The chain couples TRBV1 to TRBJ2-5; 7 nucleotides match TRBD1. The V gene's germline CDR1 is NSQYPW and CDR2 LRSPGD (reference sequence). The CDR3 spans 13 residues. Incomplete CDR3 DNA: TGCACCTGCAGTGAACAGGGGACAGAC. Translating it yields CTCSEQGTD. In full, the CDR3 reads CTCSEQGTDTQYF.

About this clone: Mouse gene names apply. CDR3 DNA (partial): TGTGCCAGCACCGGGACAGGGGCGGGGAACACA. This sequence encodes CASTGTGAGNT. The entire CDR3 reads CASTGTGAGNTEVFF. The chain has TRBV19 and TRBJ1-1, with 10 bases aligning to TRBD1. Sequencing ends 4 residues short of the CDR3 end; the germline J gene provides the rest. With 6 bases clipped from V and 1 base from J, the junction kept 6 bases outside the gene matches. CDR1 is FNHDT and CDR2 is SITEND in the germline V gene (reference sequence). This CDR3 comprises 15 residues.

To note about this clone: Gene labels here are mouse ones. The CDR3 is cut off 4 residues early in the read; its end comes from the germline J gene. This chain links TRBV14 with TRBJ2-5, with no clear D. The CDR3 runs 14 residues. V lost 2 bases to trimming and J lost 2 bases, with 9 bases between them. The germline V gene has CDR1 SGHDT and CDR2 FRDEAV. CDR3 sequence: CASSFVTPQDTQYF. CDR3 DNA, as far as it was read: TGTGCCAGCAGTTTTGTGACACCCCAAGAC.

About this clone: The genes are named according to mouse. The read gets to within 3 residues of the CDR3 end, and the germline J gene fills in the rest. The same CDR3 also results from other DNA sequences found in this sample. The gene calls are TRBV13-1 and TRBJ1-6; TRBD1 might be the D (6 bases). TRBJ1-6 belongs to the ORF category, with a function that is uncertain. CDR1 and CDR2 from the germline V gene are NSHNY and SYGAGN. The CDR3 runs to 15 residues. Trimming took off 2 bases at V and 1 base at J, with 7 bases between the two ends. The CDR3 spells CASSEQGSYNSPLYF. The sequenced CDR3 bases are TGTGCCAGCAGTGAGCAGGGGTCCTATAATTCGCCC.

A note on this clone: The germline and genes are mouse ones. The CDR3 end is not reached by the read, which stops 4 residues before it; the germline J gene fills it in. The genes are TRBV5 and TRBJ2-7; TRBD2 aligns across 11 bases. V dropped 4 bases and J dropped 2; count of bases not matched to a gene: 1. CDR3 size: 14 residues. Per germline, CDR1 LGHNA and CDR2 YNLKQL (reference sequence). The CDR3 bases that were read are TGTGCCAGCAGCCGGGACTGGGGGACCTAT. Protein: CASSRDWGTY. The entire CDR3 protein reads CASSRDWGTYEQYF.

This clone occurred a few times. Here the gene names and germline are mouse. The missing CDR3 end, 4 residues past where the read stops, is filled in from the germline J gene. V and J are TRBV5 and TRBJ2-2; 7 bases fit TRBD1. Germline V gene data show CDR1 as LGHNA and CDR2 as YNLKQL (reference sequence). The CDR3 runs to 16 residues. Trimming took 0 bases from V and 2 from J; bases not matched to a gene: 3. This CDR3 is CASSQDSRGNTGQLYF. The sequenced part of the CDR3 DNA is TGTGCCAGCAGCCAAGATAGCAGGGGGAACACCGGG.

This clone was counted between two and nine times. Mouse names are used for the genes. Read data end 4 residues before the CDR3 end; the end is taken from the germline J gene. The V gene is TRBV4, the J gene TRBJ2-2; 7 bases line up with TRBD1. Trimming at V came to 5 bases and at J to 4 bases, leaving 4 bases not matched to a gene. From germline, CDR1 is LGHDT and CDR2 YNNKQL (reference sequence). CDR3 size: 14 residues. CDR3 DNA, as far as it was read: TGTGCCAGCAGCCGACAGGGAGGCACCGGG. This encodes CASSRQGGTG. The whole CDR3 protein is CASSRQGGTGQLYF.

This clone appeared a few times. Here the gene names and germline are mouse. The read falls 4 residues short of the CDR3 end, and the missing part is taken from the germline J gene. The chain employs TRBV5 and TRBJ2-5; no reliable D call. The CDR3 spans 14 residues. Trimming pared 2 bases from V and 0 bases from J, leaving 6 bases between. Germline CDR1 and CDR2: LGHNA and YNLKQL (reference sequence). The CDR3 sequence is CASSQINNQDTQYF. The DNA read from the CDR3 is TGTGCCAGCAGCCAAATCAATAACCAAGAC.

About this clone: Genes here carry mouse names. With the read ending 4 residues before the CDR3 end, the germline J gene is used to fill in that end. V and J are TRBV13-2 and TRBJ2-1, with D tentatively TRBD1 (6 bases). V was pared by 3 bases and J by 4 bases, with 11 bases between. In germline, CDR1 is NNHNN, CDR2 SYGAGS (reference sequence). CDR3 size: 14 residues. The CDR3 loop reads CASGVRDKYAEQFF. The part of the CDR3 DNA that was read is TGTGCCAGCGGTGTCCGGGACAAATATGCT.

Regarding this clone: Gene names are the mouse ones. The CDR3 is cut off 3 residues early in the read; its end comes from the germline J gene. The gene calls are TRBV19 and TRBJ1-6, with D perhaps TRBD1 (6 bases). TRBJ1-6 is placed among ORFs of uncertain function. Germline CDR1 reads FNHDT; CDR2 reads SITEND (reference sequence). The V and J ends lost 8 bases and 8 bases respectively, with 8 bases between them. The CDR3 totals 11 residues. CDR3 DNA (partial): TGTGCCAGACAGGGAGATTCGCCC. This gives the protein CARQGDSP. The whole CDR3 protein reads CARQGDSPLYF.

A note on this clone: Gene names and germline match the mouse. The covered CDR3 bases are TGCACCTGCAGTGCAGATCAGGGGGGTCAAAAC. It specifies CTCSADQGGQN. The whole CDR3 is CTCSADQGGQNTLYF. This chain joins TRBV1 and TRBJ2-4, with 7 nucleotides matching TRBD1. Sequencing ends 4 residues short of the CDR3 end; the germline J gene provides the rest. Germline V lookup: CDR1 NSQYPW, CDR2 LRSPGD (reference sequence). This CDR3 is built from 15 residues. With V trimmed by 0 bases and J by 1 base, 1 base remained unmatched. The entire variable domain, with the rest obtained from reference TRBV1 and TRBJ2-4, is as follows: VTLLEQNPRWRLVPRGQAVNLRCILKNSQYPWMSWYQQDLQKQLQWLFTLRSPGDKEVKSLPGADYLATRVTDTELRLQVANMSQGRTLYCTCSADQGGQNTLYFGAGTRLSVL.

As concerns this clone: The gene symbols are mouse symbols. The DNA ends 4 residues before the CDR3 does, and the rest of the CDR3 is filled in from the germline J gene. Other DNA sequences within the sample encode an identical CDR3. The rearrangement links TRBV31 to TRBJ2-2; D perhaps matches TRBD1 (5 bases). This CDR3 comprises 14 residues. Germline CDR1 and CDR2: GKSSPN and SITVG. Trimming removed 3 bases from V and 1 base from J, with 9 bases in between. CDR3 DNA, as far as it was read: TGTGCCTGGAGCCTTCAGGGAAACACCGGG. It is translated as CAWSLQGNTG. The CDR3 in its entirety is CAWSLQGNTGQLYF. Drawing the rest from reference TRBV31 and TRBJ2-2, the complete variable domain is AQTIHQWPVAEIKAVGSPLSLGCTIKGKSSPNLYWYWQATGGTLQQLFYSITVGQVESVVQLNLSASRPKDDQFILSTEKLLLSHSGFYLCAWSLQGNTGQLYFGEGSKLTVL.

This clone was seen a handful of times. Genes and germline are mouse. The read finishes 4 residues shy of the CDR3 end, and the germline J gene is used to complete it. This sequence joins TRBV14 and TRBJ2-2, with D possibly TRBD1 on 6 matching bases. The germline V gene has CDR1 SGHDT and CDR2 FRDEAV. V was clipped by 5 bases and J by 1 base, with 12 bases between them. This CDR3 region has 15 residues. The CDR3 spells CASRSGTKNTGQLYF. The part of the CDR3 DNA that was read is TGTGCCAGCAGATCCGGGACAAAAAACACCGGG.

This clone was found a few times. The gene names here belong to mouse. The CDR3 goes on 4 residues after the read ends, and that part is filled in from the germline J gene. This chain joins TRBV13-3 and TRBJ1-2; 9 bases map to TRBD1. Germline V gene data show CDR1 as NNHDY and CDR2 as SYVADS. CDR3 length: 14 residues. With V trimmed by 5 bases and J by 2 bases, 4 bases remained unmatched. Incomplete CDR3 DNA: TGTGCCAGCAGCAAGACAGGGGGGAACTCC. As protein: CASSKTGGNS. The entire CDR3 protein reads CASSKTGGNSDYTF.

With respect to this clone: Mouse germline and gene names are used. The CDR3 is cut off 4 residues early in the read; its end comes from the germline J gene. Other DNA sequences within the sample encode an identical CDR3. This chain uses TRBV19 with TRBJ2-1; 11 bases align to TRBD1. The CDR3 is made up of 15 amino acids. V lost 3 bases, J lost 3 bases, and 2 bases stayed unmatched. Germline CDR1 and CDR2: FNHDT and SITEND (reference sequence). CDR3 loop: CASSTGTGGYAEQFF. The DNA read from the CDR3 is TGTGCCAGCAGTACCGGGACAGGGGGCTATGCT.

This clone has a handful of counts. Gene names and germline refer to mouse. The read gets to within 4 residues of the CDR3 end, and the germline J gene fills in the rest. This sequence joins TRBV1 and TRBJ2-3; TRBD1 aligns across 7 bases. Germline-derived CDR1 and CDR2 are NSQYPW and LRSPGD (reference sequence). This CDR3 has 16 residues. V shed 0 bases, J shed 3 bases, and the junction held 6 bases outside the gene matches. The CDR3 DNA, read in part, is TGCACCTGCAGTGCAGATCTACAGGGGAGGGCAGAA. It translates to CTCSADLQGRAE. The entire CDR3 protein reads CTCSADLQGRAETLYF.

On this clone itself: Mouse names are used for the genes. The CDR3 extends 4 residues past the end of the read, so its final part is completed from the germline J gene. The gene calls are TRBV19 and TRBJ2-7; TRBD2 aligns across 12 bases. The CDR3 loop spans 14 amino acids. Germline values: CDR1 FNHDT, CDR2 SITEND (reference sequence). The CDR3 bases that were read are TGTGCCAGCAGTAAGGACTGGGGGGGGTAT. It codes for CASSKDWGGY. The entire CDR3 is CASSKDWGGYEQYF.

In this sample, this clone turned up a few times. A much larger clone lies a single base off, so this may be a read error. Gene names denote mouse genes. The read ends 4 residues early relative to the CDR3; the germline J gene fills the gap. This chain links TRBV14 with TRBJ2-3; tentatively, D is TRBD1 (6 bases). V was shortened by 4 bases and J by 0 bases, with 12 bases between the two germline ends. Germline V CDR1 and CDR2: SGHDT, FRDEAV. The CDR3 is 15 residues long. CDR3 DNA (partial): TGTGCCAGCAGTCACGGGACAACTAGTGCAGAA. Amino acids: CASSHGTTSAE. The CDR3 as a whole reads CASSHGTTSAETLYF. Full variable domain (outside the CDR3, taken from reference TRBV14 and TRBJ2-3): EAGVTQSPRYAVLQEGQAVSFWCDPISGHDTLYWYQQPRDQGPQLLVYFRDEAVIDNSQLPSDRFSAVRPKGTNSTLKIQSAKQGDTATYLCASSHGTTSAETLYFGSGTRLTVL.

Comment on this clone: Mouse germline and gene names are used. The CDR3 extends 4 residues past the end of the read, so its final part is completed from the germline J gene. This sequence joins TRBV1 and TRBJ2-5, with 11 bases matching TRBD2. The germline V gene has CDR1 NSQYPW and CDR2 LRSPGD (reference sequence). There are 16 residues in the CDR3. Trimming at V came to 1 base and at J to 2 bases, leaving 2 bases not matched to a gene. The CDR3 here is CTCSAVGLGVQDTQYF. Incomplete CDR3 DNA: TGCACCTGCAGTGCAGTGGGACTGGGGGTCCAAGAC.

As regards this clone: Genes and germline come from the mouse. Read sequence stops 4 residues before the CDR3 end, and the germline J gene provides the missing end. The chain uses TRBV13-1 and TRBJ2-2; TRBD2 aligns across 7 bases. V shed 5 bases and J 0 bases; nucleotides not matched to a gene: 4. Germline V gene sequence: CDR1 NSHNY, CDR2 SYGAGN. The CDR3 has 15 amino acids. The part of the CDR3 DNA that was read is TGTGCCAGCAGACTCGGGACTGCAAACACCGGG. Its protein product is CASRLGTANTG. The entire CDR3 is CASRLGTANTGQLYF.